The sequence of this T cell receptor beta chain was determined in a study of shared clonotypes between healthy human individuals (TCRdb year 2020). Broadly, across the study: The cohort comprised a couple of women and a few men aged 18 to 49 years. For each donor, CD4 naive and CD4 memory were each run on three plates, CD8 naive on two plates, and CD8 memory on one plate. The study deeply sequenced blood TCR repertoires of five healthy adults to estimate repertoire size and the extent of clonotype sharing between individuals. Libraries were prepared and TCR repertoires were sequenced by different laboratories using diverse techniques, in order to increase sequencing depth and limit assay-specific biases. Leukapheresis yielded between about 0.94 and 10 billion PBMCs per donor.

In regard to this clone: There is no known antigen for this receptor. Base-call qualities are not available, and no considerably larger clone is one nucleotide away.

Using the deep immunoSEQ assay, TCR CDR3 regions were amplified from genomic DNA by multiplex PCR. Genomic DNA extracted from each cell subset was distributed evenly over all wells of several immunoSEQ 96-well plates, and each plate served as one replicate. For sorted subsets, approximately 200 ng of genomic DNA, equivalent to 25,000 to 35,000 T cell genomes, went into each replicate PCR. Purified libraries were measured with a Qubit 3.0 fluorometer, size-checked on a Bioanalyzer 2100, and measured again with the KAPA Library Quantification kit. Every immunoSEQ 96-well plate was sequenced on a dedicated single-read 150-cycle Illumina NextSeq 550 flow cell. Concerning the study's data processing: Because only junctional sequences without quality scores were contained in the immunoSEQ output, filtering matching that applied to full-length reads could not be performed. To assign V/J genes and CDR3, sequences were annotated against IMGT germline references using PyIR, a Python wrapper for IgBLAST v1.9. Any read was removed if the V/J assignment was weak (E-value above 1e-6), the CDR3 was missing, or the read contained stop codons, out-of-frame junctions, or ambiguous translated residues. A V3J clonotype was defined by an identical inferred V gene, J gene, and CDR3 amino acid sequence. Percentage overlap between repertoires was computed as shared unique clonotypes divided by the size of the smaller repertoire. RTK rarefaction, the Chao1 estimator, and Recon v2.1 estimates of unobserved clonotypes were used to assess repertoire richness. Generation probabilities were computed with OLGA for all TCRbeta clonotypes obtained by the gDNA method from a few donors. The clones in this table, taken by TCRdb from immuneACCESS, are in-frame only. Not every clone is retained; where verified, under half of the shortfall comes from an unresolved V gene, and the cause of the rest is unknown. D and trimming were read from the DNA, whereas the V and J calls and clone size are those reported in that table. This sample holds roughly 2.5 million clones; 90% to 95% were observed only once. The ten largest clones take up over 0.12% of the sample.

The donors were healthy, HIV-negative adults with no recently reported acute infections or vaccinations. Only Caucasian adults living in Nashville, Tennessee, USA were represented among the donors. CD4+ T cells were enriched through magnetic negative selection, after which naive cells were positively selected on CD45RA and the remaining negative fraction served as the memory subset. Blood was collected by leukapheresis, and PBMCs were isolated by Ficoll-Histopaque density gradient centrifugation and then cryopreserved in liquid nitrogen vapor phase. Purity and quantity of every magnetically sorted T cell population were checked by analytical flow cytometry. From each sorted fraction, genomic DNA was isolated and quantified by UV absorbance on a Nanodrop 2000c. At the junction V is shortened by 0 bases and J by 5 bases; bases outside the gene matches: 5. CDR3 length: 17 amino acids, cysteine to phenylalanine. Left in the record is the CDR3 DNA by itself, 51 bases read in frame from the first base. Reading the germline V gene gives CDR1 SGHRS and CDR2 YFSETQ.

Overall study results and their limits: Higher generation probabilities were observed for clonotypes shared by all four sorted-subset donors than for non-shared clonotypes. Even with the large sequencing depth, rarefaction of the sorted-subset datasets indicated that sequencing was incomplete. About 5% of naive CD4, around 3.5% of naive CD8, 2.3% of memory CD4, and about 0.4% of memory CD8 clonotypes were shared across several donors. Pairwise subsampling led to the expectation that sequencing depth would affect the degree of clonotype sharing among donors. The small number of donors limited the genetic and exposure-history diversity represented. Only blood was sampled, and tissue TCR repertoires likely differ from those in blood. Naive subsets generally had larger estimated clonotype richness than memory subsets did.

What was sequenced was naive CD4+ T cells sorted from blood. According to the study, the label for this sample's cell subset or site signals: CD45RA+ positively selected. The TCR originated in a man younger than 35 in good health. The receptor chain draws on TRBV5-1 and TRBJ2-3; TRBD2 lines up with 14 middle nucleotides. The CDR3 is CASSLVTSGGAGDTQYF. In nucleotide form, the sequence is TGCGCCAGCAGCTTGGTGACTAGCGGGGGGGCCGGAGATACGCAGTATTTT.